The T cell receptor beta chain described here comes from a study of OX40 agonist ivuxolimab in advanced cancers. Background on the whole study: Ivuxolimab, which targeted the costimulatory receptor OX40 (CD134), was an agonistic, fully human IgG2 monoclonal antibody. Partial responses occurred in three dose-escalation patients: two with cutaneous melanoma and one with hepatocellular carcinoma. Of the 50 to 55 dose-escalation patients, hepatocellular carcinoma was present in some 19, melanoma in around 15, renal cell carcinoma in 9 and head and neck cancer in 9. Patients were allowed to have had prior anti-PD-1, anti-PD-L1 or anti-CTLA-4 therapy, and 40% of the dose-escalation patients had been treated with checkpoint inhibitors. The paper describes the monotherapy dose-escalation part (N ≈ 49 patients) of the phase I trial of ivuxolimab. The point of sequencing TCRbeta in the periphery was to test whether ivuxolimab changed TCR sequence diversity and drove clonal T-cell expansion. In the dose-escalation cohort, around four fifths of patients were male, and the mean age was approximately 60 years, with a range of roughly 23 to 85. Intravenous ivuxolimab was administered to patients every 2 weeks at six dose levels: 0.01, 0.1, 0.3, 1.5, 3 and 10 mg/kg.

Details on this clone: The clone's antigen remains unknown. No much larger clonotype is one base removed from it; base qualities were not supplied.

The trial excluded patients who had a history of autoimmune disease or were on systemic immunosuppression. In every dose cohort, peripheral blood was drawn for TCR sequencing at baseline, cycle 4 day 1, and cycle 7 day 1. The samples were taken from a phase I, first-in-human, multicenter, open-label dose-escalation trial of ivuxolimab. The trial enrolled adults with locally advanced or metastatic head and neck squamous cell, hepatocellular, melanoma or renal cell carcinoma. Before TCR sequencing, CD4+ T cells and CD8+ T cells from peripheral blood were sorted into separate populations. The research as a whole found: After ivuxolimab, CD8+ T cells had more expanded clones than CD4+ T cells on average. Clonal expansion of both CD4+ and CD8+ blood T cells was observed from baseline to week 6 at doses 0.1 to 3.0 mg/kg. Low levels of normalized T-cell clonal expansion were also seen in some patients who did not respond. In the 0.1-3.0 mg/kg groups, partial responders were among the patients with the lowest normalized peripheral clonal expansion, particularly in CD8+ T cells. The antigen specificity of the clonally expanded peripheral T cells was not determined.

Genomic DNA was extracted from sorted cells for sequencing of the TCRbeta CDR3 region. TCRbeta CDR3 regions were sequenced using the immunoSEQ Assay. TCRdb's version of the immuneACCESS table is confined to in-frame rearrangements and falls short of the full clone set. An unresolved V gene accounts for under half of the shortfall where checked; the remainder is of unknown origin. The sample yields under 70,000 clones; 85% to 90% were counted once. Over 1.1% of the sample goes to the ten largest clones. Per the germline V gene, MGHDK is the CDR1 and SYGVNS is the CDR2. Trimming removed 4 bases from V and 7 bases from J; the gene matches leave 12 bases unexplained. The CDR3 holds 16 amino acids from the cysteine to the phenylalanine. Only the CDR3 DNA stays, 48 bases, in frame from base 1.

This specimen consisted of CD4+ or CD8+ T cells sorted from blood, obtained in a trial of the OX40 agonist ivuxolimab. The V and J segments used are TRBV25-1 and TRBJ2-1, with 8 bases in between that match TRBD2. The clonotype originates from an adult with an advanced solid tumor such as melanoma, head and neck, liver or kidney cancer. The CDR3 amino acid sequence is: CASSAAGVGGRNEQFF. Here is the DNA: TGTGCCAGCAGTGCAGCGGGAGTTGGTGGTAGGAATGAGCAGTTCTTC.